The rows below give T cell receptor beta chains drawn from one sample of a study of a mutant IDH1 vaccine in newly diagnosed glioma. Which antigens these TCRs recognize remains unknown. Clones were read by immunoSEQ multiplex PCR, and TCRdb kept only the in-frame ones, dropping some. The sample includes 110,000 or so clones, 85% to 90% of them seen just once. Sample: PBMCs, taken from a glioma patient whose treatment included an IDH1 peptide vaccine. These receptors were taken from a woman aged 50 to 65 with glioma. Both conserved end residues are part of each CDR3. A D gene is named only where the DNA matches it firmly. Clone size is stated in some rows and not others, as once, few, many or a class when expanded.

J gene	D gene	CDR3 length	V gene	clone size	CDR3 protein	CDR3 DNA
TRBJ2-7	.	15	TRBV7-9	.	CASSPRVTDSYEQYF	TGTGCCAGCAGCCCAAGGGTAACAGACTCCTACGAGCAGTACTTC
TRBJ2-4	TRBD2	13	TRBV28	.	CASGGGAKNIQYF	TGTGCCAGCGGGGGGGGAGCCAAAAACATTCAGTACTTC
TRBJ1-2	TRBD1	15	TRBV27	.	CASSLTETGDYGYTF	TGTGCCAGCAGTTTAACCGAGACAGGGGACTATGGCTACACCTTC
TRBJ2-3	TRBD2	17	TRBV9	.	CASSVAGLAGPTDTQYF	TGTGCCAGCAGCGTAGCGGGACTAGCGGGTCCCACAGATACGCAGTATTTT
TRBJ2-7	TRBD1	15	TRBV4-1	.	CASSHTGTGAYEQYF	TGCGCCAGCAGCCATACCGGGACAGGGGCCTACGAGCAGTACTTC
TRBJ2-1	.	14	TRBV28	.	CASSLHGTYNEQFF	TGTGCCAGCAGTTTACACGGTACCTACAATGAGCAGTTCTTC
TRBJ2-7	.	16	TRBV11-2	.	CASSAIRGPFDYEQYF	TGTGCCAGCAGCGCTATCCGAGGGCCCTTTGACTACGAGCAGTACTTC
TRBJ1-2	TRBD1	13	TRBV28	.	CASSLGRTGSYTF	TGTGCCAGCAGTTTGGGGCGGACAGGCAGCTACACCTTC
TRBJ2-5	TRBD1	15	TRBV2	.	CASGDPGTVKATQYF	TGTGCCAGCGGGGATCCCGGGACAGTAAAAGCGACCCAGTACTTC
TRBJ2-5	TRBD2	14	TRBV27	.	CASSLGLWGKAQYF	TGTGCCAGCAGTTTGGGACTATGGGGCAAGGCCCAGTACTTC
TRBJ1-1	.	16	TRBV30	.	CAWTAGGAWGNTEAFF	TGTGCCTGGACGGCTGGGGGGGCGTGGGGGAACACTGAAGCTTTCTTT
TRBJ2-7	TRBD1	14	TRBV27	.	CASSWTGGGYEQYF	TGTGCCAGCAGTTGGACAGGGGGAGGCTACGAGCAGTACTTC
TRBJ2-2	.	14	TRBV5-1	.	CASNLIGDTGELFF	TGCGCCAGCAACTTGATAGGGGATACCGGGGAGCTGTTTTTT
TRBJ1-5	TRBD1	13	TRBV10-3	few	CAISDDRAQPQHF	TGTGCCATCAGTGATGACAGGGCTCAGCCCCAGCATTTT
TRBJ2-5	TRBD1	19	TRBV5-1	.	CASSLGQGAAAASQETQYF	TGCGCCAGCAGCTTGGGGCAGGGGGCTGCCGCAGCCTCTCAAGAGACCCAGTACTTC
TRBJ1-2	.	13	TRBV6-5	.	CASSPETMDGYTF	TGTGCCAGCAGCCCGGAGACTATGGATGGCTACACCTTC
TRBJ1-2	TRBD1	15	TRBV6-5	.	CASSYSTGRRYGYTF	TGTGCCAGCAGTTACTCGACAGGGAGACGATATGGCTACACCTTC
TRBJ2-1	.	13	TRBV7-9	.	CASSDPGGLEQFF	TGTGCCAGCAGCGATCCAGGGGGGCTTGAGCAGTTCTTC
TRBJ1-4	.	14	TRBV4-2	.	CASSSRSGNEKLFF	TGTGCCAGCAGCAGTCGGTCAGGGAATGAAAAACTGTTTTTT
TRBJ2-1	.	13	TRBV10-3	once	CAIRDSPPQEQFF	TGTGCCATCAGAGACAGTCCCCCCCAAGAGCAGTTCTTC
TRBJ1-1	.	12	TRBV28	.	CASSPIDSEAFF	TGTGCCAGCAGCCCCATTGACAGTGAAGCTTTCTTT
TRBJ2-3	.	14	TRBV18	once	CASSPRQGTDTQYF	TGTGCCAGCTCACCGCGGCAGGGGACAGATACGCAGTATTTT
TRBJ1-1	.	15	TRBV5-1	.	CASSLVSDMNTEAFF	TGCGCCAGCAGCTTGGTGAGCGATATGAACACTGAAGCTTTCTTT
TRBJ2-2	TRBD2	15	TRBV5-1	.	CASGLAGGGVGELFF	TGCGCCAGCGGACTAGCGGGAGGTGGTGTCGGGGAGCTGTTTTTT
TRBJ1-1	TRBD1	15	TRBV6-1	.	CASSRTGDAGTEAFF	TGTGCCAGCAGCCGGACAGGGGACGCAGGGACTGAAGCTTTCTTT
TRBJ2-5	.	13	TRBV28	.	CASSMDFQETQYF	TGTGCCAGCTCAATGGACTTCCAAGAGACCCAGTACTTC
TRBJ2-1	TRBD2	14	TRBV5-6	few	CASSMGLAYNEQFF	TGTGCCAGCAGCATGGGACTAGCTTACAATGAGCAGTTCTTC
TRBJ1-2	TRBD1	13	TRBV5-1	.	CASSPGQGSGYTF	TGCGCCAGCAGCCCGGGACAGGGAAGTGGCTACACCTTC
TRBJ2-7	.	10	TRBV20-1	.	CSARAYEQYF	TGCAGTGCTAGGGCCTACGAGCAGTACTTC
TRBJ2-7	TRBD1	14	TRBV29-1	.	CSVEVGTGGAEQYF	TGCAGCGTTGAAGTTGGAACAGGGGGCGCCGAGCAGTACTTC
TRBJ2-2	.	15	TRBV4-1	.	CASTMIAANTGELFF	TGCGCCAGCACTATGATAGCGGCGAACACCGGGGAGCTGTTTTTT
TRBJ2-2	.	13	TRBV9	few	CASSLGSPGELFF	TGTGCCAGCAGCTTAGGCTCGCCCGGGGAGCTGTTTTTT
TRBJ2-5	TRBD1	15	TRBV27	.	CASSLSTGAGETQYF	TGTGCCAGCAGTTTATCGACAGGGGCGGGAGAGACCCAGTACTTC
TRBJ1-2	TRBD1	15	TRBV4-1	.	CASSHRSGTAYGYTF	TGCGCCAGCAGCCACCGATCCGGGACAGCCTATGGCTACACCTTC
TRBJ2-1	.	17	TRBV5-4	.	CASSLGGPGSSYNEQFF	TGTGCCAGCAGCTTGGGCGGGCCAGGGAGCTCCTACAATGAGCAGTTCTTC
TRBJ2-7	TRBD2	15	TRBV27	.	CASRPTSGTTYEQYF	TGTGCCAGCAGGCCGACTAGCGGGACTACCTACGAGCAGTACTTC
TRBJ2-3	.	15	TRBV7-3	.	CASSLGGGATDTQYF	TGTGCCAGCAGCTTAGGGGGAGGCGCCACAGATACGCAGTATTTT
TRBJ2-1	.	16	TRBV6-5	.	CASSYSMVSSYNEQFF	TGTGCCAGCAGTTACTCGATGGTCAGCTCCTACAATGAGCAGTTCTTC
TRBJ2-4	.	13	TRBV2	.	CASFGTEENIQYF	TGTGCCAGCTTCGGGACGGAAGAAAACATTCAGTACTTC
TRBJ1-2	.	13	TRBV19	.	CASSKGRDYGYTF	TGTGCCAGTAGTAAAGGCAGGGACTATGGCTACACCTTC
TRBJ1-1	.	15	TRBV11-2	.	CASSLVRGLNTEAFF	TGTGCCAGCAGCTTAGTCAGGGGCTTGAACACTGAAGCTTTCTTT
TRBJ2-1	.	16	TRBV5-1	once	CASSLGEHSSYNEQFF	TGCGCCAGCAGCTTAGGTGAACACAGCTCCTACAATGAGCAGTTCTTC
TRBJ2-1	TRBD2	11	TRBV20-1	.	CSVQRGNEQFF	TGCAGTGTCCAGCGGGGCAATGAGCAGTTCTTC
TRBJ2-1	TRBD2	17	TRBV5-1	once	CASSEGPGRPSYNEQFF	TGCGCCAGCAGCGAGGGTCCCGGGAGGCCCTCCTACAATGAGCAGTTCTTC
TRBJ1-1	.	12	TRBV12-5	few	CASGLTPDRAFF	TGTGCTAGTGGTTTGACCCCTGATCGGGCTTTCTTT
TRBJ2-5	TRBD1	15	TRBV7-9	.	CASSPDRGFEETQYF	TGTGCCAGCAGCCCGGACAGGGGTTTTGAAGAGACCCAGTACTTC
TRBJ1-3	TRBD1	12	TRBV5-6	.	CASSDQGASIYF	TGTGCCAGCAGCGATCAGGGGGCATCCATATATTTT
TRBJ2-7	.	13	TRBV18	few	CASSPPLRSEQYF	TGTGCCAGCTCCCCACCACTCAGGTCCGAGCAGTACTTC
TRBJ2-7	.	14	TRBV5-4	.	CASSLGQATYEQYF	TGTGCCAGCAGCTTGGGGCAGGCGACCTACGAGCAGTACTTC
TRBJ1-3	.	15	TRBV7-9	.	CASSFGELAGNTIYF	TGTGCCAGCAGCTTCGGGGAACTCGCTGGAAACACCATATATTTT
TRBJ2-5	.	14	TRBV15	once	CATSRDAAGETQYF	TGTGCCACCAGCAGAGATGCAGCCGGAGAGACCCAGTACTTC
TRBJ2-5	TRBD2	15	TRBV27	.	CASSFSGRAGETQYF	TGTGCCAGCAGTTTTAGCGGGAGGGCGGGAGAGACCCAGTACTTC
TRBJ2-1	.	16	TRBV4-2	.	CASSQGGASGYNEQFF	TGTGCCAGCAGCCAAGGGGGGGCTAGCGGTTACAATGAGCAGTTCTTC
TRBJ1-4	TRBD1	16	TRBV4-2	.	CASSQEPGQGFEKLFF	TGTGCCAGCAGCCAAGAACCGGGACAGGGCTTTGAAAAACTGTTTTTT
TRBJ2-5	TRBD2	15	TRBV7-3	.	CASSPRGWGGETQYF	TGTGCCAGCAGCCCGCGGGGGTGGGGTGGCGAGACCCAGTACTTC
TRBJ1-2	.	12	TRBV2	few	CASSDGYYGYTF	TGTGCCAGCAGTGACGGATACTATGGCTACACCTTC